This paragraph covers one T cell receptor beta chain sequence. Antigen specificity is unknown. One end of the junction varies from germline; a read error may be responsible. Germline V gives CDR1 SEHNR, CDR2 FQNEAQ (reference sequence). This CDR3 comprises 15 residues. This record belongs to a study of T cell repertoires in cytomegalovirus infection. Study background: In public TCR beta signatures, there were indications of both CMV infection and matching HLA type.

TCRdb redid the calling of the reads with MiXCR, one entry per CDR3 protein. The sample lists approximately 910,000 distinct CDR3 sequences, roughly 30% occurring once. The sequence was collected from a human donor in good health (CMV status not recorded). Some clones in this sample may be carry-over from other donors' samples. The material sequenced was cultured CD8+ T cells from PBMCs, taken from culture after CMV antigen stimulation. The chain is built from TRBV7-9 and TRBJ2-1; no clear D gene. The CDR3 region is CANSLFPTRYNEQFF. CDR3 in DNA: TGTGCCAACAGCTTATTTCCTACACGTTACAATGAGCAGTTCTTC.